In its sample, the clone carrying this T cell receptor (beta chain) was seen many times. Authors of the study amplified TCR beta CDR3 regions from RNA transcripts. The HTBI primer set drove a first-round RT-PCR of the TCR CDR3. TCRdb analysed the multiplex PCR reads with MiXCR anew, one entry per CDR3 protein. The sample records a few hundred thousand distinct CDR3 sequences, about half being singletons. This sample stems from a study of T cells in Graves' hyperthyroidism and ophthalmopathy. The study excluded patients with uncontrolled infection, other autoimmune disease, pregnancy or lactation. Germline CDR1 and CDR2: SEHNR and FQNEAQ (reference sequence). Trimming removed 5 bases from V and 0 bases from J; junction bases left unmatched: 8. CDR3 size: 17 residues.

Source material: peripheral blood or thyroid tissue (not recorded which). The sequence derives from an adult woman with Graves' disease, either hyperthyroidism or ophthalmopathy (not recorded which). The chain recombines TRBV7-9 with TRBJ1-5; 9 bases are a match to TRBD1. The CDR3 loop reads CASSGGGQGYSNQPQHF. In DNA, the CDR3 is TGTGCCAGCAGCGGGGGGGGACAGGGCTATAGCAATCAGCCCCAGCATTTT. Together with reference TRBV7-9 and TRBJ1-5, the CDR3 gives the full variable domain: DTGVSQNPRHKITKRGQNVTFRCDPISEHNRLYWYRQTLGQGPEFLTYFQNEAQLEKSRLLSDRFSAERPKGSFSTLEIQRTEQGDSAMYLCASSGGGQGYSNQPQHFGDGTRLSIL.